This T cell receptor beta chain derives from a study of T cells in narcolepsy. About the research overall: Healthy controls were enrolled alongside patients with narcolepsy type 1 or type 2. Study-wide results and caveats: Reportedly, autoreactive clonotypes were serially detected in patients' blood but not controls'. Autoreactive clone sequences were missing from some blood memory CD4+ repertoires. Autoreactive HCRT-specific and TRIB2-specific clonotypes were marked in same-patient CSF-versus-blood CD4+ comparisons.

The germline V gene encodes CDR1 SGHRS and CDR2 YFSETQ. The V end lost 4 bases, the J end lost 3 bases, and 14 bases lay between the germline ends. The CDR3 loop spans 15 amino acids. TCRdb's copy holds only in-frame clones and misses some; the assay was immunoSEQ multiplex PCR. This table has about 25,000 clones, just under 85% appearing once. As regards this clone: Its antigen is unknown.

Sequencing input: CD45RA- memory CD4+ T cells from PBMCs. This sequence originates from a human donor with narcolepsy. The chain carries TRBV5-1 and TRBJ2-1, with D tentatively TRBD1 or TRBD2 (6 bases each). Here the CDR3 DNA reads TGCGCCAGCAGCGACGGGGGCAGCCGCTACAATGAGCAGTTCTTC. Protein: CASSDGGSRYNEQFF.